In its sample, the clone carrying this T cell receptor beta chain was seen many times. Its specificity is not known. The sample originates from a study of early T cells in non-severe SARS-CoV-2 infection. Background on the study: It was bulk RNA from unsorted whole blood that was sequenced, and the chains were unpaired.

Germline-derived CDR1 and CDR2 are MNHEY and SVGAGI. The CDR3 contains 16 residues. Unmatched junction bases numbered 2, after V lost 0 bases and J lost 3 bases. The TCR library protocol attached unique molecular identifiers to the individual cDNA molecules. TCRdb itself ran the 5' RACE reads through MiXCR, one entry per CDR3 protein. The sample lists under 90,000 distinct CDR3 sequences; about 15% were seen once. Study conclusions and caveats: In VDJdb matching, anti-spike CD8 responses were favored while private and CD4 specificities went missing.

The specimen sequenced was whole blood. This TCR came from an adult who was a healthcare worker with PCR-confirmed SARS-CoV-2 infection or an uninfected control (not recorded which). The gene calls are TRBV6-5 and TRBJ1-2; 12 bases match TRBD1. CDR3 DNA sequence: TGTGCCAGCAGTTACTCGGGACAGGGGGCGGACTATGGCTACACCTTC. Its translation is CASSYSGQGADYGYTF.